This T cell receptor (beta chain) is from a study of OX40 agonist ivuxolimab in advanced cancers. About the study: The study reported partial responses in three patients: one hepatocellular carcinoma, two cutaneous melanoma.

The protocol was immunoSEQ multiplex PCR, while the TCRdb copy is restricted to in-frame clones and leaves out a portion. The sample lists roughly 93,000 clones, roughly 80% seen once, with around 5.8% in the top ten. Germline-derived CDR1 and CDR2 are SGHDN and FVKESK. V lost 5 bases and J lost 0; bases outside the gene matches: 4. The CDR3 extends over 15 amino acids. Autoimmune disease history or systemic immunosuppression was exclusionary. This specimen consisted of CD4+ or CD8+ T cells sorted from blood, obtained in a trial of the OX40 agonist ivuxolimab. The chain links TRBV14 to TRBJ2-3, with 8 bases matching TRBD2. This TCR came from an adult with an advanced solid tumor such as melanoma, head and neck, liver or kidney cancer. CDR3 sequence reads: CASSNSGVSTDTQYF. The DNA of the CDR3 is TGTGCCAGCAGCAATAGCGGGGTCAGCACAGATACGCAGTATTTT. Complete variable domain (other parts from reference TRBV14 and TRBJ2-3): EAGVTQFPSHSVIEKGQTVTLRCDPISGHDNLYWYRRVMGKEIKFLLHFVKESKQDESGMPNNRFLAERTGGTYSTLKVQPAELEDSGVYFCASSNSGVSTDTQYFGPGTRLTVL.